This record looks at one TCR beta chain sequence and its context. The antigen is not known. This entry belongs to a study of cytomegalovirus exposure and HLA in healthy donors. Across the study: T cells numbering about 179 million yielded roughly 120 million unique TCR beta sequences in an earlier analysis. Study-wide findings and caveats: In a later analysis, parvovirus B19, influenza, CMV and Epstein-Barr virus appeared linked to several top co-occurrence clusters. Overall, about 160 TCR beta chains were annotated as cytomegalovirus-associated.

The germline V gene encodes CDR1 MNHNY and CDR2 SVGAGI (reference sequence). CDR3 length: 14 residues. V shed 5 bases, J shed 5 bases, and the junction held 3 bases outside the gene matches. The PCR ran on 60 Vbeta and 13 Jbeta primers. Per the study methods: Later work found 80 million or so unique TCR beta chains, with roughly 11 million shared. Sequencing used immunoSEQ multiplex PCR; TCRdb keeps in-frame clones, though not all of them. V and J calls and clone size are those listed in that table; D and trimming were worked out from the DNA. The sample shows 100,000 to 150,000 clones, 78% of them seen only once.

This sequence was found in a woman aged 18-29 years in good health and CMV-seronegative. Sequenced sample: PBMCs. The chain carries TRBV6-6 and TRBJ2-5, with 12 bases aligning to TRBD2. The CDR3 bases are TGTGCCAGCAGTCTAGCGGGAGGGATGGAGACCCAGTACTTC. Protein product: CASSLAGGMETQYF.